The 27 T cell receptor beta chains reported below all come from one sample, sequenced in a study of blood T cell repertoires in COVID-19. TCRdb's table, derived via immunoSEQ multiplex PCR, lists solely in-frame clones and lacks some. The sample lists roughly 230,000 clones; roughly 80% were seen once. Sequencing used peripheral blood. The receptors come from a woman aged 50 to 65 with acute or convalescent COVID-19.

This rearrangement joins TRBV9 to TRBJ2-5; 10 nucleotides line up with TRBD2. Germline trimming cut 0 bases from V and 3 bases from J; bases unmatched to any gene: 8. The CDR3 sequence is 17 residues long. Germline values: CDR1 SGDLS, CDR2 YYNGEE. The CDR3 coding sequence is TGTGCCAGCAGCGTAGACGGAAGCGGGGGGGCAGAAGAGACCCAGTACTTC. Translated: CASSVDGSGGAEETQYF.

This clone has just a few counts. The J gene is TRBJ2-1, the V gene TRBV7-2; D perhaps matches TRBD2 (5 bases). Germline V CDR1 and CDR2: SGHTA, FQGNSA. Deletions cut 5 bases from V and 0 bases from J, with 14 bases between. The CDR3 extends over 16 amino acids. The CDR3 DNA is TGTGCCAGCAGCCCTAATGGGCGGGCCTCCTACAATGAGCAGTTCTTC. It specifies CASSPNGRASYNEQFF.

The chain combines TRBV29-1 with TRBJ2-2, with a weak D call TRBD2 (5 bases). The V gene's germline CDR1 is SQVTM and CDR2 ANQGSEA. Trimming took off 6 bases at V and 9 bases at J, with 8 bases between the two ends. CDR3 length: 10 amino acids. CDR3 sequence (DNA): TGCAGCGTCGGGGATCGGGAGCTGTTTTTT. It is translated as CSVGDRELFF.

The chain employs TRBV3-1 (or the pseudogene TRBV3-2) and TRBJ1-2; 7 bases are shared with TRBD1. This CDR3 has 12 amino acids. With 4 bases clipped from V and 11 bases from J, the junction kept 7 bases outside the gene matches. Germline V gives CDR1 LGHDT, CDR2 YNNKEL (reference sequence). The CDR3 region has the DNA TGTGCCAGCAGCCCGGAGGACAGGTGTTACACCTTC. It is translated as CASSPEDRCYTF.

This clone was observed many times. This rearrangement joins TRBV5-6 to TRBJ1-4; weak D call: TRBD1 (5 bases). The V gene's germline CDR1 is SGHDT and CDR2 YYEEEE. The CDR3 consists of 15 residues. V lost 1 base, J lost 3 bases, and 10 bases lay in between. CDR3 DNA sequence: TGTGCCAGCAGCTTGTACGGGGGGGCTAATGAAAAACTGTTTTTT. Its protein is CASSLYGGANEKLFF. The full variable domain, its missing parts supplied by reference TRBV5-6 and TRBJ1-4, is DAGVTQSPTHLIKTRGQQVTLRCSPKSGHDTVSWYQQALGQGPQFIFQYYEEEERQRGNFPDRFSGHQFPNYSSELNVNALLLGDSALYLCASSLYGGANEKLFFGSGTQLSVL.

This clone was observed a single time. CDR3: CASSPSAGPYNEQFF. The CDR3 DNA is TGTGCCAGCAGCCCAAGCGCGGGGCCCTACAATGAGCAGTTCTTC. The chain uses TRBV7-3 and TRBJ2-1, with D possibly matching TRBD2 (6 bases). This CDR3 is built from 15 residues. Germline assignment: CDR1 SGHTA and CDR2 FQGTGA. V lost 5 bases and J lost 2, with 13 bases in between.

This clone was seen a few times. The CDR3 DNA is TGCGCCAGCTGCGAGGAAACGCACAGGGTATGCTATGGCTACACCTTC. Translation gives CASCEETHRVCYGYTF. The chain links TRBV5-1 to TRBJ1-2, with D maybe TRBD1 (6 bases). CDR1 is SGHRS, CDR2 YFSETQ, per germline. The length of the CDR3 is 16 residues. V lost 7 bases and J lost 4, with 23 bases in between.

The chain combines TRBV6-2 or TRBV6-3 with TRBJ2-5; 7 bases are a match to TRBD2. The CDR3 loop spans 15 amino acids. Germline values: CDR1 MNHEY, CDR2 SVGEGT. V shed 0 bases, J shed 5 bases, and the junction held 6 bases outside the gene matches. The CDR3 loop is CASSYSAGVGETQYF. Written as DNA, the CDR3 is TGTGCCAGCAGTTACTCGGCGGGGGTTGGGGAGACCCAGTACTTC.

The V gene is TRBV7-9, the J gene TRBJ1-6, with 8 bases fitting TRBD1. This CDR3 contains 18 residues. CDR1 is SEHNR, CDR2 FQNEAQ, per germline (reference sequence). V dropped 5 bases and J dropped 6; count of bases not matched to a gene: 15. The CDR3, as DNA: TGTGCCAGCAGCCCAGGACAGGGTTCTTCAATGGGTAATTCACCCCTCCACTTT. Its translation is CASSPGQGSSMGNSPLHF.

The chain joins TRBV15 to TRBJ2-2, with TRBD1 as a possible D gene (6 bases). The V gene's germline CDR1 is LNHNV and CDR2 YYDKDF (reference sequence). CDR3 size: 14 residues. Trimming took off 5 bases at V and 5 bases at J, with 12 bases between the two ends. Here the CDR3 reads CATSHGQRTGELFF. The CDR3 DNA is TGTGCCACCAGCCACGGACAGCGGACCGGGGAGCTGTTTTTT.

This clone was seen a single time. The V call is TRBV27, the J call TRBJ1-2, with D possibly TRBD1 on 6 matching bases. With 6 bases removed from V and 5 bases from J, the gap between germline ends came to 13 bases. The CDR3 runs to 13 residues. Germline V lookup: CDR1 MNHEY, CDR2 SMNVEV (reference sequence). The CDR3 DNA reads TGTGCCAGCAGAAGGGACACCTTTTATGGCTACACCTTC. Translating gives CASRRDTFYGYTF.

This clone was picked up one time. The rearrangement joins TRBV4-3 to TRBJ1-2; D may be TRBD1 (6 bases). The CDR3 has 14 amino acids. V was cut by 2 bases and J by 3 bases, with 10 bases left in between. The germline CDR1 and CDR2 sequences are LGHNA and YSLEER. The DNA of the CDR3 is TGCGCCAGCAGCCAACAGGGGTATGACTATGGCTACACCTTC. Translated, it gives CASSQQGYDYGYTF.

This clone was detected once. This chain uses TRBV7-2 with TRBJ2-7, with 7 nucleotides matching TRBD1. The germline CDR1 and CDR2 sequences are SGHTA and FQGNSA. There are 15 residues in the CDR3. V lost 6 bases and J lost 2; bases outside the gene matches: 10. CDR3 sequence reads: CASSRLQGFTYEQYF. The DNA for the CDR3 is TGTGCCAGCAGTCGTCTACAGGGGTTTACCTACGAGCAGTACTTC.

The V gene is TRBV7-2, the J gene TRBJ1-6; TRBD1 is a possible D gene (5 bases). V dropped 5 bases and J dropped 8 bases, with 13 bases sitting between them. The CDR3 totals 14 residues. Per germline, CDR1 SGHTA and CDR2 FQGNSA. The CDR3, as DNA: TGTGCCAGCAGCCCCCTTGGCAGGGATTCACCCCTCCACTTT. Protein: CASSPLGRDSPLHF.

The chain combines TRBV11-1 with TRBJ1-4, with TRBD1 matching over 7 bases. Germline CDR1 is SGHAT and CDR2 is FQDESV (reference sequence). V was clipped by 1 base and J by 5 bases; unmatched bases: 4. The CDR3 covers 15 residues. CDR3 coding DNA: TGTGCCAGCAGCTTAGGGGACAGCAGGAATGAAAAACTGTTTTTT. As protein: CASSLGDSRNEKLFF.

The V and J genes are TRBV9 and TRBJ2-3; perhaps TRBD2 as D (6 bases). Deletions cut 3 bases from V and 0 bases from J, with 23 bases between. The CDR3 sequence is 19 residues long. Germline V gene sequence: CDR1 SGDLS, CDR2 YYNGEE. CDR3 in DNA: TGTGCCAGCAGCGGGGACTTAGGCGGACTAATTCTAAGCACAGATACGCAGTATTTT. Its protein is CASSGDLGGLILSTDTQYF.

In its sample, this clone was seen once. This sequence joins TRBV9 and TRBJ2-2; 7 bases map to TRBD2. Per germline, CDR1 SGDLS and CDR2 YYNGEE. The ends lost 4 bases at V and 5 bases at J; junction bases unmatched: 11. This CDR3 contains 16 residues. Here the CDR3 reads CASSILGLVRTGELFF. CDR3 sequence (DNA): TGTGCCAGCAGCATCCTAGGACTAGTAAGAACCGGGGAGCTGTTTTTT. Looking up the rest from reference TRBV9 and TRBJ2-2 gives the full variable domain: DSGVTQTPKHLITATGQRVTLRCSPRSGDLSVYWYQQSLDQGLQFLIQYYNGEERAKGNILERFSAQQFPDLHSELNLSSLELGDSALYFCASSILGLVRTGELFFGEGSRLTVL.

The J gene is TRBJ1-4, the V gene TRBV28; weak D call: TRBD1 (5 bases). The CDR3 is 16 amino acids. Trimming stripped 3 bases from V and 2 bases from J, with 13 bases between. Looked up from germline, CDR1 is MDHEN and CDR2 is SYDVKM. Written as DNA, the CDR3 is TGTGCCAGCAGTTTCTTCAGGGAGGGGACTAATGAAAAACTGTTTTTT. This codes for CASSFFREGTNEKLFF.

V gene TRBV5-1 combines with J gene TRBJ2-6; the D gene is possibly TRBD1 (6 bases). Trimming took 3 bases from V and 0 from J, leaving 10 bases between them. The germline gives CDR1 SGHRS, CDR2 YFSETQ. This CDR3 is built from 16 residues. The CDR3 region is CASSWVQGSGANVLTF. Written as DNA, the CDR3 is TGCGCCAGCAGCTGGGTACAGGGCTCTGGGGCCAACGTCCTGACTTTC.

This chain joins TRBV7-7 and TRBJ2-2, with 11 bases identical to TRBD1. J gave up 5 bases and V 5 bases, and 4 bases lay outside the gene matches. CDR1 and CDR2 (germline): SSHAT, FNYEAQ (reference sequence). The CDR3 spans 15 residues. The DNA of the CDR3 is TGTGCCAGCAGCGTCCGGGACAGGGGGACCGGGGAGCTGTTTTTT. Translation gives CASSVRDRGTGELFF.

The V and J genes are TRBV7-9 and TRBJ2-7, with 9 bases fitting TRBD1. This CDR3 has 14 residues. Germline assignment: CDR1 SEHNR and CDR2 FQNEAQ (reference sequence). J gave up 1 base and V 4 bases, and 2 bases lay outside the gene matches. CDR3 protein: CASSSQGASYEQYF. CDR3 DNA: TGTGCCAGCAGCTCACAGGGGGCTTCCTACGAGCAGTACTTC.

Written as DNA, the CDR3 is TGTGCACTACGAGGGGAGACCCAGTACTTC. Translating it yields CALRGETQYF. The chain is built from TRBV12-2 and TRBJ2-5; TRBD2, as called in the table, went unchecked against the DNA. TRBV12-2 is termed a pseudogene. This CDR3 contains 10 residues.

The V call is TRBV5-1, the J call TRBJ1-4; D gene uncertain. V gave up 0 bases and J gave up 5 bases, with 14 bases separating them. There are 16 residues in the CDR3. Germline V gene data show CDR1 as SGHRS and CDR2 as YFSETQ. DNA of the CDR3: TGCGCCAGCAGCTTGGGTAATATGGCAGGCAATGAAAAACTGTTTTTT. Translation: CASSLGNMAGNEKLFF. Full variable domain (remainder filled in from reference TRBV5-1 and TRBJ1-4): KAGVTQTPRYLIKTRGQQVTLSCSPISGHRSVSWYQQTPGQGLQFLFEYFSETQRNKGNFPGRFSGRQFSNSRSEMNVSTLELGDSALYLCASSLGNMAGNEKLFFGSGTQLSVL.

The rearrangement links TRBV27 to TRBJ2-2; TRBD1 agrees at 7 bases. The V gene end was trimmed by 3 bases and the J gene end by 5 bases; junction bases not matched to a gene: 6. Germline assignment: CDR1 MNHEY and CDR2 SMNVEV (reference sequence). CDR3 length: 15 amino acids. CDR3 in DNA: TGTGCCAGCAGTTTTAGTGTACAGGGGACCGGGGAGCTGTTTTTT. It specifies CASSFSVQGTGELFF.

V and J are TRBV6-2 or TRBV6-3 and TRBJ1-5; D is ambiguous. The germline V and J ends were trimmed by 3 bases and 7 bases, with 13 bases remaining between them. The CDR3 covers 14 residues. CDR1 MNHEY and CDR2 SVGEGT come from the germline V gene. The DNA of the CDR3 is TGTGCCAGCAGTTATTTATTGGGGAGCCAGCCCCAGCATTTT. Its translation is CASSYLLGSQPQHF.

J is TRBJ2-1 and V is TRBV14, with TRBD2 matching over 10 bases. The CDR3 totals 14 residues. J lost 4 bases, V lost 4 bases, and 1 base had no gene match. Germline lookup yields CDR1 SGHDN and CDR2 FVKESK. The CDR3 here is CASSPLAGYNEQFF. The DNA of the CDR3 is TGTGCCAGCAGCCCACTAGCGGGGTACAATGAGCAGTTCTTC.

V is TRBV4-3 and J is TRBJ1-5; TRBD1 aligns across 7 bases. Looked up from germline, CDR1 is LGHNA and CDR2 is YSLEER. With 2 bases clipped from V and 7 bases from J, the junction kept 5 bases outside the gene matches. CDR3 length: 14 residues. CDR3 DNA sequence: TGCGCCAGCAGCCAAATACAGGGGCGACAGCCCCAGCATTTT. Translation gives CASSQIQGRQPQHF.